The TCR beta chain under discussion was sequenced for a study of identical twins. Study-wide findings and caveats: Models underestimated TCR alpha sharing (out-of-frame) in monozygotic twins.

From the 5' RACE reads, TCRdb called clonotypes with MiXCR, one entry per CDR3 protein. In the table there are approximately 210,000 distinct CDR3 sequences, 15% to 20% of which are singletons. CDR3 size: 16 residues. The J segment lost 5 bases and the V segment lost 0 bases, leaving 8 bases of the junction unmatched. Germline V gene sequence: CDR1 LNHNV, CDR2 YYDKDF (reference sequence). This clonotype was counted at least ten times. The target antigen is unknown. This sample was shared with a second study, whose subject was T cells expressing NK-cell markers.

The chain is built from TRBV15 and TRBJ2-5; the match to TRBD2 covers 8 bases. This receptor was identified in a woman in her late teens or twenties in good health. The source material was CD8+ T cells sorted from blood. CDR3 protein: CATSREHSGAAETQYF. Written as DNA, the CDR3 is TGTGCCACCAGCAGAGAACATAGCGGGGCGGCGGAGACCCAGTACTTC.